The rows below give T cell receptor beta chains drawn from one sample of a study of cytomegalovirus exposure and HLA in healthy donors. The table came from immunoSEQ multiplex PCR; TCRdb's copy has only in-frame clones and leaves some out. The sample holds roughly 200,000 clones, roughly 74% seen once. Sequencing was carried out using PBMCs. Receptor source: a woman in her 30s in good health and CMV-seronegative. CDR3s include the opening cysteine and the closing phenylalanine or tryptophan. D genes are given only for firm matches. Not all rows give a size; the values are once, few, many and, for expanded clones, a class.

len: 14; abundance: .; d_gene: .; v_gene: TRBV5-1; j_gene: TRBJ1-2; CDR3aa: CASSLVSAGNGYTF; CDR3nt: TGCGCCAGCAGCTTGGTTTCGGCAGGCAATGGCTACACCTTC
len: 15; abundance: once; d_gene: .; v_gene: TRBV19; j_gene: TRBJ1-1; CDR3aa: CASSLHGTPNTEAFF; CDR3nt: TGTGCCAGTAGTCTCCACGGGACACCGAACACTGAAGCTTTCTTT
len: 13; abundance: .; d_gene: .; v_gene: TRBV7-6; j_gene: TRBJ1-2; CDR3aa: CASSLEQNYGYTF; CDR3nt: TGTGCCAGCAGCTTAGAACAGAACTATGGCTACACCTTC
len: 19; abundance: .; d_gene: TRBD2; v_gene: TRBV12-5; j_gene: TRBJ2-3; CDR3aa: CASGLVLAGGLGRADTQYF; CDR3nt: TGTGCTAGTGGTTTGGTACTAGCGGGGGGACTAGGTCGGGCAGATACGCAGTATTTT
len: 18; abundance: once; d_gene: .; v_gene: TRBV4-3; j_gene: TRBJ2-7; CDR3aa: CASSQDYALAIPGYEQYF; CDR3nt: TGCGCCAGCAGCCAAGATTATGCGCTAGCGATCCCGGGCTACGAGCAGTACTTC
len: 13; abundance: .; d_gene: .; v_gene: TRBV7-3; j_gene: TRBJ1-1; CDR3aa: CASSLKRNTEAFF; CDR3nt: TGTGCCAGCAGCTTAAAGAGGAACACTGAAGCTTTCTTT
len: 16; abundance: .; d_gene: TRBD1; v_gene: TRBV7-9; j_gene: TRBJ2-7; CDR3aa: CASSTPPGQGAYEQYF; CDR3nt: TGTGCCAGCAGCACCCCTCCGGGACAGGGAGCCTACGAGCAGTACTTC
len: 12; abundance: .; d_gene: .; v_gene: TRBV27; j_gene: TRBJ2-2; CDR3aa: CASSYSGGELFF; CDR3nt: TGTGCCAGCAGCTATTCCGGCGGGGAGCTGTTTTTT
len: 13; abundance: few; d_gene: TRBD1; v_gene: TRBV4-2; j_gene: TRBJ1-1; CDR3aa: CASRRDRNTEAFF; CDR3nt: TGTGCCAGCAGAAGGGACAGGAACACTGAAGCTTTCTTT
len: 15; abundance: .; d_gene: .; v_gene: TRBV2; j_gene: TRBJ2-2; CDR3aa: CASSYLGPNTGELFF; CDR3nt: TGTGCCAGCAGCTATCTGGGGCCTAACACCGGGGAGCTGTTTTTT
len: 18; abundance: few; d_gene: .; v_gene: TRBV11-2; j_gene: TRBJ2-5; CDR3aa: CASRKAKARGTYQETQYF; CDR3nt: TGTGCCAGCAGAAAGGCGAAGGCCAGGGGCACGTACCAAGAGACCCAGTACTTC
len: 17; abundance: once; d_gene: .; v_gene: TRBV18; j_gene: TRBJ2-2; CDR3aa: CASSPPLAGPTNGELFF; CDR3nt: TGTGCCAGCTCACCACCACTGGCGGGACCCACTAATGGGGAGCTGTTTTTT
len: 15; abundance: few; d_gene: TRBD2; v_gene: TRBV5-4; j_gene: TRBJ2-7; CDR3aa: CASSSKRRETYEQYF; CDR3nt: TGTGCCAGCAGCTCGAAGCGGCGGGAGACCTACGAGCAGTACTTC
len: 15; abundance: .; d_gene: TRBD1; v_gene: TRBV5-4; j_gene: TRBJ1-4; CDR3aa: CASSLGQGPNEKLFF; CDR3nt: TGTGCCAGCAGCTTGGGACAGGGTCCTAATGAAAAACTGTTTTTT
len: 12; abundance: .; d_gene: .; v_gene: TRBV7-8; j_gene: TRBJ2-7; CDR3aa: CASSLHSYEQYF; CDR3nt: TGTGCCAGCAGCTTACACTCCTACGAGCAGTACTTC
len: 15; abundance: few; d_gene: .; v_gene: TRBV6-1; j_gene: TRBJ2-7; CDR3aa: CASSAGPGIPYEQYF; CDR3nt: TGTGCCAGCAGTGCCGGTCCGGGAATCCCCTACGAGCAGTACTTC
len: 18; abundance: .; d_gene: TRBD2; v_gene: TRBV7-7; j_gene: TRBJ2-1; CDR3aa: CASSRGLAGAKTYNEQFF; CDR3nt: TGTGCCAGCAGCCGAGGGCTAGCGGGGGCGAAAACCTACAATGAGCAGTTCTTC
len: 15; abundance: few; d_gene: .; v_gene: TRBV11-2; j_gene: TRBJ1-3; CDR3aa: CASSSPLGDSDTIYF; CDR3nt: TGTGCCAGCAGCTCCCCCTTGGGAGATTCGGACACCATATATTTT
len: 15; abundance: few; d_gene: .; v_gene: TRBV5-5; j_gene: TRBJ2-7; CDR3aa: CASSLQGGDYYEQYF; CDR3nt: TGTGCCAGCAGCCTCCAGGGGGGAGACTACTACGAGCAGTACTTC
len: 15; abundance: .; d_gene: TRBD1; v_gene: TRBV19; j_gene: TRBJ1-1; CDR3aa: CASSATGGANTEAFF; CDR3nt: TGTGCCAGTAGTGCGACAGGGGGGGCGAACACTGAAGCTTTCTTT
len: 15; abundance: .; d_gene: TRBD1; v_gene: TRBV5-1; j_gene: TRBJ2-3; CDR3aa: CASSPATTGADTQYF; CDR3nt: TGCGCCAGCAGCCCCGCTACAACAGGGGCAGATACGCAGTATTTT
len: 15; abundance: .; d_gene: TRBD2; v_gene: TRBV7-6; j_gene: TRBJ2-3; CDR3aa: CASSLRLAGTDTQYF; CDR3nt: TGTGCCAGCAGCTTAAGACTAGCGGGAACAGATACGCAGTATTTT
len: 14; abundance: once; d_gene: .; v_gene: TRBV4-1; j_gene: TRBJ1-2; CDR3aa: CASSQDVTLCGYTF; CDR3nt: TGCGCCAGCAGCCAAGATGTCACTCTCTGTGGCTACACCTTC
len: 12; abundance: .; d_gene: .; v_gene: TRBV7-9; j_gene: TRBJ1-5; CDR3aa: CASSLGSQPQHF; CDR3nt: TGTGCCAGCAGCTTAGGAAGCCAGCCCCAGCATTTT
len: 15; abundance: .; d_gene: .; v_gene: TRBV18; j_gene: TRBJ2-7; CDR3aa: CASSPHRDIAYEQYF; CDR3nt: TGTGCCAGCTCACCACACCGGGACATAGCCTACGAGCAGTACTTC
len: 15; abundance: .; d_gene: TRBD1; v_gene: TRBV19; j_gene: TRBJ1-6; CDR3aa: CASSMRTGGNSPLHF; CDR3nt: TGTGCCAGTAGTATGCGGACAGGTGGTAATTCACCCCTCCACTTT
len: 16; abundance: .; d_gene: .; v_gene: TRBV19; j_gene: TRBJ2-1; CDR3aa: CASSPLRAANRNEQFF; CDR3nt: TGTGCCAGTAGTCCCTTGAGAGCGGCCAACCGCAATGAGCAGTTCTTC
len: 17; abundance: .; d_gene: TRBD2; v_gene: TRBV5-1; j_gene: TRBJ2-1; CDR3aa: CASSLILAGGKYNEQFF; CDR3nt: TGCGCCAGCAGCTTGATACTAGCGGGAGGGAAGTACAATGAGCAGTTCTTC
len: 16; abundance: .; d_gene: .; v_gene: TRBV7-9; j_gene: TRBJ2-5; CDR3aa: CASSSSERGYQETQYF; CDR3nt: TGTGCCAGCAGCTCTTCCGAGAGGGGGTACCAAGAGACCCAGTACTTC
len: 14; abundance: .; d_gene: TRBD1; v_gene: TRBV2; j_gene: TRBJ1-6; CDR3aa: CASSPGRQGSPLHF; CDR3nt: TGTGCCAGCAGTCCGGGGAGACAGGGGTCACCCCTCCACTTT
len: 15; abundance: .; d_gene: .; v_gene: TRBV9; j_gene: TRBJ1-6; CDR3aa: CASSTRTELGSPLHF; CDR3nt: TGTGCCAGCAGCACCCGGACAGAACTTGGGTCACCCCTCCACTTT
len: 13; abundance: .; d_gene: .; v_gene: TRBV10-2; j_gene: TRBJ2-7; CDR3aa: CASSESDYYEQYF; CDR3nt: TGCGCCAGCAGTGAGTCGGACTACTACGAGCAGTACTTC
len: 16; abundance: .; d_gene: .; v_gene: TRBV6-1; j_gene: TRBJ1-4; CDR3aa: CASSEAGGTPKEKLFF; CDR3nt: TGTGCCAGCAGTGAAGCTGGAGGTACCCCCAAAGAAAAACTGTTTTTT
len: 17; abundance: once; d_gene: TRBD1; v_gene: TRBV6-1; j_gene: TRBJ1-5; CDR3aa: CASSVGRGAYSNQPQHF; CDR3nt: TGTGCCAGCAGTGTTGGCAGGGGGGCCTATAGCAATCAGCCCCAGCATTTT
len: 16; abundance: .; d_gene: .; v_gene: TRBV5-1; j_gene: TRBJ1-2; CDR3aa: CASSLNYPGLHYGYTF; CDR3nt: TGCGCCAGCAGCCTGAACTATCCCGGACTGCACTATGGCTACACCTTC
len: 15; abundance: .; d_gene: TRBD2; v_gene: TRBV7-3; j_gene: TRBJ2-1; CDR3aa: CASSPAGFSYNEQFF; CDR3nt: TGTGCCAGCAGCCCAGCGGGGTTCTCCTACAATGAGCAGTTCTTC
len: 16; abundance: few; d_gene: TRBD2; v_gene: TRBV7-3; j_gene: TRBJ2-1; CDR3aa: CASSYEGTSGNNEQFF; CDR3nt: TGTGCCAGCAGCTATGAGGGGACTAGCGGGAACAATGAGCAGTTCTTC
len: 17; abundance: .; d_gene: .; v_gene: TRBV19; j_gene: TRBJ2-2; CDR3aa: CASTPGLAGIKSGELFF; CDR3nt: TGTGCCAGTACTCCCGGATTGGCGGGGATCAAAAGCGGGGAGCTGTTTTTT
len: 15; abundance: few; d_gene: .; v_gene: TRBV5-4; j_gene: TRBJ2-4; CDR3aa: CASSSRELAKNIQYF; CDR3nt: TGTGCCAGCAGCTCTCGGGAACTAGCCAAAAACATTCAGTACTTC
len: 16; abundance: .; d_gene: .; v_gene: TRBV6-6; j_gene: TRBJ1-4; CDR3aa: CASSLMGHTKGEKLFF; CDR3nt: TGTGCCAGCAGCCTTATGGGACATACGAAAGGTGAAAAACTGTTTTTT
len: 13; abundance: .; d_gene: .; v_gene: TRBV6-5; j_gene: TRBJ1-5; CDR3aa: CASMGGLNQPQHF; CDR3nt: TGTGCCAGCATGGGGGGGCTCAATCAGCCCCAGCATTTT
len: 15; abundance: few; d_gene: .; v_gene: TRBV19; j_gene: TRBJ2-2; CDR3aa: CASQLTGLGAGELFF; CDR3nt: TGTGCCAGTCAACTAACAGGGTTGGGTGCAGGGGAGCTGTTTTTT
len: 17; abundance: .; d_gene: .; v_gene: TRBV4-1; j_gene: TRBJ1-5; CDR3aa: CASSQPGQIYSNQPQHF; CDR3nt: TGCGCCAGCAGCCAGCCTGGACAGATCTATAGCAATCAGCCCCAGCATTTT
len: 18; abundance: few; d_gene: TRBD1; v_gene: TRBV10-2; j_gene: TRBJ2-5; CDR3aa: CASSESGSQGSPQETQYF; CDR3nt: TGCGCCAGCAGTGAGTCTGGGTCACAGGGGTCCCCCCAAGAGACCCAGTACTTC
len: 16; abundance: .; d_gene: .; v_gene: TRBV5-1; j_gene: TRBJ2-7; CDR3aa: CASSRQSTLTTYEQYF; CDR3nt: TGCGCCAGCAGCAGACAGAGCACACTTACCACCTACGAGCAGTACTTC
len: 16; abundance: .; d_gene: TRBD1; v_gene: TRBV5-8; j_gene: TRBJ2-5; CDR3aa: CASSADRGRGRETQYF; CDR3nt: TGTGCCAGCAGCGCGGACAGGGGGCGAGGGCGAGAGACCCAGTACTTC
len: 16; abundance: .; d_gene: TRBD1; v_gene: TRBV2; j_gene: TRBJ1-1; CDR3aa: CASSADRERLNTEAFF; CDR3nt: TGTGCCAGCAGCGCGGACAGGGAAAGATTGAACACTGAAGCTTTCTTT
len: 15; abundance: .; d_gene: .; v_gene: TRBV19; j_gene: TRBJ1-1; CDR3aa: CASSGQPPLNTEAFF; CDR3nt: TGTGCCAGTAGTGGACAACCCCCGTTGAACACTGAAGCTTTCTTT
len: 17; abundance: .; d_gene: TRBD1; v_gene: TRBV5-4; j_gene: TRBJ1-4; CDR3aa: CASSLTLGGTGGEKLFF; CDR3nt: TGTGCCAGCAGCTTAACTCTCGGCGGGACAGGGGGGGAAAAACTGTTTTTT
len: 15; abundance: .; d_gene: .; v_gene: TRBV18; j_gene: TRBJ2-2; CDR3aa: CASSRPTELPGELFF; CDR3nt: TGTGCCAGCTCACGTCCGACAGAGTTGCCCGGGGAGCTGTTTTTT
len: 15; abundance: few; d_gene: .; v_gene: TRBV18; j_gene: TRBJ1-4; CDR3aa: CASSPTGPSGEKLFF; CDR3nt: TGTGCCAGCTCACCTACAGGGCCGAGTGGTGAAAAACTGTTTTTT
len: 16; abundance: .; d_gene: TRBD2; v_gene: TRBV18; j_gene: TRBJ2-1; CDR3aa: CASSPPGLAGVNEQFF; CDR3nt: TGTGCCAGCTCACCACCGGGTCTAGCGGGGGTAAATGAGCAGTTCTTC
len: 14; abundance: few; d_gene: TRBD1; v_gene: TRBV7-2; j_gene: TRBJ1-2; CDR3aa: CASSFGAGGDGYTF; CDR3nt: TGTGCCAGCAGCTTTGGGGCAGGGGGCGATGGCTACACCTTC